This T cell receptor beta chain derives from a study of regulatory T cells in long-lasting Graves disease. About the research overall: Over 5 years of antithyroid drugs plus positive TSH receptor antibodies defined persistent Graves' disease.

This clonotype occurred a few times. The sample's time point: persistent/refractory GD, antithyroid drugs over 5 years with positive TRAb. Extracted PBMC RNA gave rise to the TCR library. Library construction for TCR beta used iRepertoire HTBI primers and Arm-PCR of CDR3 regions. TCRdb re-called the multiplex PCR reads with MiXCR, one entry per CDR3 protein. The table includes approximately 350,000 distinct CDR3 sequences, approximately 25% detected once. This material consisted of peripheral blood mononuclear cells (PBMCs), taken when the disease was refractory, from a patient treated with antithyroid drugs. This receptor was obtained from a woman between 40 and 50 years old with Graves disease.

CDR3 protein: CASSQERQFLDEAFF. CDR3 in DNA: TGTGCCAGCAGCCAAGAAAGACAGTTTCTTGACGAAGCTTTCTTT. The J gene is TRBJ1-1, the V gene TRBV14, with D perhaps matching TRBD1 (5 bases). The germline V gene has CDR1 SGHDN and CDR2 FVKESK. The CDR3 sequence is 15 residues long. Trimming pared 0 bases from V and 8 bases from J, leaving 16 bases between.